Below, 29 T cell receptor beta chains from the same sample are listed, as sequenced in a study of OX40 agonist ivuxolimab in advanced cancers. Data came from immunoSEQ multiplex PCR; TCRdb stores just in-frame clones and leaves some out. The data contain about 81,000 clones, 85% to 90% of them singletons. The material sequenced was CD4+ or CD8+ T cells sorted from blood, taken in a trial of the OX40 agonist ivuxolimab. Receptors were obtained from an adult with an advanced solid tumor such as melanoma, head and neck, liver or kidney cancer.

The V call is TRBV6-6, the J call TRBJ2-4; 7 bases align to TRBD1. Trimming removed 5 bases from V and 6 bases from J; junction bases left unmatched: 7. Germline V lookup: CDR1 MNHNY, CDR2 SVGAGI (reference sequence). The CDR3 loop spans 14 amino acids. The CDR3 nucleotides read TGTGCCAGCAGTCCTCAGGCAGGGGGAAACATTCAGTACTTC. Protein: CASSPQAGGNIQYF.

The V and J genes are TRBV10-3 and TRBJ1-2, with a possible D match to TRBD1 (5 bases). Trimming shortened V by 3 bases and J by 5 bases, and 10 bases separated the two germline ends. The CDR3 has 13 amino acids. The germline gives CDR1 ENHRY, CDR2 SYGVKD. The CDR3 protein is CAISDPEGYGYTF. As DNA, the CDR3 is TGTGCCATCAGTGACCCCGAGGGGTATGGCTACACCTTC.

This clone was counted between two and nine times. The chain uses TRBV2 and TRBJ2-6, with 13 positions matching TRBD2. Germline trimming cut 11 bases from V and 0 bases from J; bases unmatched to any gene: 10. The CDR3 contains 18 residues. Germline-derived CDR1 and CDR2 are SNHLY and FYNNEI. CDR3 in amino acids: CAGLAGAKTLSGANVLTF. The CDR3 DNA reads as TGTGCCGGACTAGCGGGGGCCAAAACTCTCTCTGGGGCCAACGTCCTGACTTTC. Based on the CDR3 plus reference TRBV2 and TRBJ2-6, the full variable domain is EPEVTQTPSHQVTQMGQEVILRCVPISNHLYFYWYRQILGQKVEFLVSFYNNEISEKSEIFDDQFSVERPDGSNFTLKIRSTKLEDSAMYFCAGLAGAKTLSGANVLTFGAGSRLTVL.

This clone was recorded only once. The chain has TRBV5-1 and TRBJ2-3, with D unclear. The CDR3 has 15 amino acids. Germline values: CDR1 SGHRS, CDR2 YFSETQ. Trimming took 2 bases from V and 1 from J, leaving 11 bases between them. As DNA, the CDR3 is TGCGCCAGCAGCTTTCCCGTTTGGGGCACAGATACGCAGTATTTT. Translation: CASSFPVWGTDTQYF.

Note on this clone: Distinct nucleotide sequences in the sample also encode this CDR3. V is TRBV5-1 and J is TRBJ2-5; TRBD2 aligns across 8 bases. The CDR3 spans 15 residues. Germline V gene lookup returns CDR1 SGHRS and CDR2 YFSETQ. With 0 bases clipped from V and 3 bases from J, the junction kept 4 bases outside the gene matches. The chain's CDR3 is CASSLVPGGEETQYF. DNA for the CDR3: TGCGCCAGCAGCTTGGTCCCCGGGGGGGAAGAGACCCAGTACTTC.

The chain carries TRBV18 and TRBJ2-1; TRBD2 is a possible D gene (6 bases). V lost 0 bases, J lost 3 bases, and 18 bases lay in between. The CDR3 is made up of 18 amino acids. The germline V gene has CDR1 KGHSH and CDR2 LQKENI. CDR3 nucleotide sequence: TGTGCCAGCTCACCACCGAGGTTTAGCGGAAAACTCTACAATGAGCAGTTCTTC. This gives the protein CASSPPRFSGKLYNEQFF. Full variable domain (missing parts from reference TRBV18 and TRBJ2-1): NAGVMQNPRHLVRRRGQEARLRCSPMKGHSHVYWYRQLPEEGLKFMVYLQKENIIDESGMPKERFSAEFPKEGPSILRIQQVVRGDSAAYFCASSPPRFSGKLYNEQFFGPGTRLTVL.

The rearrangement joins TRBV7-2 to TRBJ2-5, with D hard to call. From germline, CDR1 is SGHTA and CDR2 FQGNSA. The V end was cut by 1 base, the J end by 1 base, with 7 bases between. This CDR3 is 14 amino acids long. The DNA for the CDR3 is TGTGCCAGCAGCTTAGATTTCACCCAAGAGACCCAGTACTTC. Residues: CASSLDFTQETQYF.

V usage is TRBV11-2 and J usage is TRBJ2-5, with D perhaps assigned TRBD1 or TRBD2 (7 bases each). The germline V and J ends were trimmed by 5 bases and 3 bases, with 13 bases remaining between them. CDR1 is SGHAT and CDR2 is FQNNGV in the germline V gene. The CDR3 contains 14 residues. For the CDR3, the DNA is TGTGCCAGCAGCCAATCAGGGGGGGAAGAGACCCAGTACTTC. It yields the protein CASSQSGGEETQYF. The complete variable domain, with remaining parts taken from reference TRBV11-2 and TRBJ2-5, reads EAGVAQSPRYKIIEKRQSVAFWCNPISGHATLYWYQQILGQGPKLLIQFQNNGVVDDSQLPKDRFSAERLKGVDSTLKIQPAKLEDSAVYLCASSQSGGEETQYFGPGTRLLVL.

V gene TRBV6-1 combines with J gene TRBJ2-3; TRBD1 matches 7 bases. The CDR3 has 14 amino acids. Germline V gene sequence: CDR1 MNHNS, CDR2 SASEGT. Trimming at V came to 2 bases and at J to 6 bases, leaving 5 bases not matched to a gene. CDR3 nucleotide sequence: TGTGCCAGCAGTGAAAGGGGGCCGGCTGATACGCAGTATTTT. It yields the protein CASSERGPADTQYF.

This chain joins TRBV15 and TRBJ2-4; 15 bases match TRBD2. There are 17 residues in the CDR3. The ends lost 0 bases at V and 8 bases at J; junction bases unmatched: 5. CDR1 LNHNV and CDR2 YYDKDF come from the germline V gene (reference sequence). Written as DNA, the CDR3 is TGTGCCACCAGCAGAGATACCCGGACTAGCGGGAGGGACATTCAGTACTTC. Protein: CATSRDTRTSGRDIQYF.

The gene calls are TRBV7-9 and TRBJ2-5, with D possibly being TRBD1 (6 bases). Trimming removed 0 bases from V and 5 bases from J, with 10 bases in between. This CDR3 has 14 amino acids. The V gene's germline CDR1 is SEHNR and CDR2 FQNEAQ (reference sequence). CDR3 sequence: CASSLAGQGETQYF. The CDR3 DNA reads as TGTGCCAGCAGCTTAGCCGGGCAGGGGGAGACCCAGTACTTC.

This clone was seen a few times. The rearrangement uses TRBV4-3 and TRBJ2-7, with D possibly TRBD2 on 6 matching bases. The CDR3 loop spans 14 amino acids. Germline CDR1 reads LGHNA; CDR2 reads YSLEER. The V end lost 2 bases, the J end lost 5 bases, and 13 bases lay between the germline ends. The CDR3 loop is CASSQPSVAHEQYF. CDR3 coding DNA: TGCGCCAGCAGCCAACCTAGCGTCGCCCACGAGCAGTACTTC.

CDR3 bases: TGTGCCAGCAGTGTCGTCGGTTATGGCTACACCTTC. The encoded protein is CASSVVGYGYTF. The chain is built from TRBV5-6 and TRBJ1-2; D remains unclear. V lost 5 bases to trimming and J lost 5 bases, with 10 bases between them. In germline, CDR1 is SGHDT, CDR2 YYEEEE. There are 12 residues in the CDR3. The variable domain in full, completed from reference TRBV5-6 and TRBJ1-2, reads DAGVTQSPTHLIKTRGQQVTLRCSPKSGHDTVSWYQQALGQGPQFIFQYYEEEERQRGNFPDRFSGHQFPNYSSELNVNALLLGDSALYLCASSVVGYGYTFGSGTRLTVV.

The CDR3 bases are TGTGCCAGCAGGGAGTCCGACTACAATGAGCAGTTCTTC. This codes for CASRESDYNEQFF. The chain employs TRBV2 and TRBJ2-1; D is unclear. The CDR3 contains 13 residues. The germline V gene encodes CDR1 SNHLY and CDR2 FYNNEI. Trimming took 6 bases from V and 3 from J, leaving 9 bases between them.

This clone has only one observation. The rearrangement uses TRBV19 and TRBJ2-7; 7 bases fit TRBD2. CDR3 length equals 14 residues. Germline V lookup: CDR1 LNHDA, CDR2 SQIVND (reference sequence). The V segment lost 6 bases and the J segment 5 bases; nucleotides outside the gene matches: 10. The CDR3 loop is CASSPRGGSHEQYV. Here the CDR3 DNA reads TGTGCCAGTAGCCCGCGCGGGGGTAGCCACGAGCAGTACGTC.

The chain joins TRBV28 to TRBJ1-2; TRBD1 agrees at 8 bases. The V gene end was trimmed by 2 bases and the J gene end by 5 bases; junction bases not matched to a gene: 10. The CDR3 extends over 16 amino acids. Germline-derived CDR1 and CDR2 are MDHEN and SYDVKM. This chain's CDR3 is CASSLIGTGQAYGYTF. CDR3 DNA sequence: TGTGCCAGCAGTTTAATCGGAACGGGACAGGCGTATGGCTACACCTTC.

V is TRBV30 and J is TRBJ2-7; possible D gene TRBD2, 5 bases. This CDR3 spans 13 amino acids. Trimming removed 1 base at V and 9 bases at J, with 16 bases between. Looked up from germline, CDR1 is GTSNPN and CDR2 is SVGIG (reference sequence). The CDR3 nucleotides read TGTGCCTGGAGTGACGCCGGTAGCGCGAGGCAGTACTTC. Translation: CAWSDAGSARQYF.

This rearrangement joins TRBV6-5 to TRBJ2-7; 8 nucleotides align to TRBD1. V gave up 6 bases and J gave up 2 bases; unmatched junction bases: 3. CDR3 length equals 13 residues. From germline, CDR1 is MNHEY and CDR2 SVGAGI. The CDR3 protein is CASRYRGAYEQYF. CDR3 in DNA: TGTGCCAGCAGGTACAGGGGGGCCTACGAGCAGTACTTC.

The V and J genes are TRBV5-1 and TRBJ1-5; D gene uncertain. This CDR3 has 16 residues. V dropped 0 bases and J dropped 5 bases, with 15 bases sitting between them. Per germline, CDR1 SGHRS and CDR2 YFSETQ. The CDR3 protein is CASSLGTPVGDQPQHF. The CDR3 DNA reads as TGCGCCAGCAGCTTGGGGACCCCGGTTGGAGATCAGCCCCAGCATTTT. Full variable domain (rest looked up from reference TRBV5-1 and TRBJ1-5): KAGVTQTPRYLIKTRGQQVTLSCSPISGHRSVSWYQQTPGQGLQFLFEYFSETQRNKGNFPGRFSGRQFSNSRSEMNVSTLELGDSALYLCASSLGTPVGDQPQHFGDGTRLSIL.

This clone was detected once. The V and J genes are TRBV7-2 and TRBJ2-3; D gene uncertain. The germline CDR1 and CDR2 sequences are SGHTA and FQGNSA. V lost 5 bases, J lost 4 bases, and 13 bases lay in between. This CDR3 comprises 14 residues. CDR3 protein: CASSPNDQADTQYF. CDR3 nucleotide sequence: TGTGCCAGCAGCCCAAACGATCAAGCAGATACGCAGTATTTT.

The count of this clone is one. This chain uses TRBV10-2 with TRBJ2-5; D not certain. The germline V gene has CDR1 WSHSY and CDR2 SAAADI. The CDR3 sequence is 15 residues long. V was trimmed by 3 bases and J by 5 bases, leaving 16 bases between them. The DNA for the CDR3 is TGCGCCAGCAGTGACCAGTTCATAAGTAGGGAGACCCAGTACTTC. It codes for CASSDQFISRETQYF.

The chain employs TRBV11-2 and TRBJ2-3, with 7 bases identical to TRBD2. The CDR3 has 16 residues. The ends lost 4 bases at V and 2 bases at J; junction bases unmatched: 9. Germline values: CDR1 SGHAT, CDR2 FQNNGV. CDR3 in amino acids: CASSSRLAVATDTQYF. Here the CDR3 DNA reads TGTGCCAGCAGCTCCCGGCTAGCGGTGGCCACAGATACGCAGTATTTT. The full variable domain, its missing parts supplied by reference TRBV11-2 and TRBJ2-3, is EAGVAQSPRYKIIEKRQSVAFWCNPISGHATLYWYQQILGQGPKLLIQFQNNGVVDDSQLPKDRFSAERLKGVDSTLKIQPAKLEDSAVYLCASSSRLAVATDTQYFGPGTRLTVL.

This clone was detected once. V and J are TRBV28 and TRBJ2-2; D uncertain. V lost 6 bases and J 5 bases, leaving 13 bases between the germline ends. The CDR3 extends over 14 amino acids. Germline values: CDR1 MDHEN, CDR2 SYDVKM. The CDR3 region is CASSPHGQTGELFF. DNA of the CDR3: TGTGCCAGCAGCCCCCATGGGCAGACCGGGGAGCTGTTTTTT.

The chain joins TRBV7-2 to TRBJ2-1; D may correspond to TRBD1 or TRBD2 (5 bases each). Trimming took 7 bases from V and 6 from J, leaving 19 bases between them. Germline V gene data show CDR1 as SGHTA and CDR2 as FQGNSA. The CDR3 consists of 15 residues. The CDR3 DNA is TGTGCCAGCAACCTCGTTGGGGGTGGTGGCAATGAGCAGTTCTTC. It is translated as CASNLVGGGGNEQFF.

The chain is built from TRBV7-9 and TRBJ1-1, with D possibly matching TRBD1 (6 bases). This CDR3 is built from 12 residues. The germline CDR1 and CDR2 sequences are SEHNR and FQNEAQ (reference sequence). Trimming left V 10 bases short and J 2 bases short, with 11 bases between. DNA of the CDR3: TGTGCCATCGACAGGAGAAACACTGAAGCTTTCTTT. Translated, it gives CAIDRRNTEAFF.

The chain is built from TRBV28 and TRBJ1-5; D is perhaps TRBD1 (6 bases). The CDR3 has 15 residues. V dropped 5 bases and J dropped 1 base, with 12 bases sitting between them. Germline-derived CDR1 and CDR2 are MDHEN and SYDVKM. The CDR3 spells CASSIQTGSNQPQHF. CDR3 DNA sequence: TGTGCCAGCAGTATCCAAACAGGGAGCAATCAGCCCCAGCATTTT.

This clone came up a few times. DNA of the CDR3: TGTGCCAGCAGCCCGTACAGGGCCCTCACTGAAGCTTTCTTT. Its protein is CASSPYRALTEAFF. The chain is built from TRBV7-9 and TRBJ1-1, with D possibly TRBD1 on 6 matching bases. V lost 5 bases, J lost 4 bases, and 14 bases lay in between. Germline lookup yields CDR1 SEHNR and CDR2 FQNEAQ (reference sequence). The CDR3 extends over 14 amino acids. Variable domain in full (rest from reference TRBV7-9 and TRBJ1-1): DTGVSQNPRHKITKRGQNVTFRCDPISEHNRLYWYRQTLGQGPEFLTYFQNEAQLEKSRLLSDRFSAERPKGSFSTLEIQRTEQGDSAMYLCASSPYRALTEAFFGQGTRLTVV.

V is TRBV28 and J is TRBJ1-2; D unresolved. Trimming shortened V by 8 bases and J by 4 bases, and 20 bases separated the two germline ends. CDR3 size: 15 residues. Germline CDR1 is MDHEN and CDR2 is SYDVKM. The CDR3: CASGVVGRALYGYTF. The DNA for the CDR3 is TGTGCCAGCGGGGTAGTTGGAAGGGCTCTCTATGGCTACACCTTC.

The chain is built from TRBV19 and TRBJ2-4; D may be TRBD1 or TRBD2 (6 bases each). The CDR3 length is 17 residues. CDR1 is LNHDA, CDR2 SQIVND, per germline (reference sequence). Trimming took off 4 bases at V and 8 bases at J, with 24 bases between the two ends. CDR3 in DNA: TGTGCCAGTAGTACAAGATACCTGGGGGGCCGGCGCGACATTCAGTACTTC. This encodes CASSTRYLGGRRDIQYF. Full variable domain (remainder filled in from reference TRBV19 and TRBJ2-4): DGGITQSPKYLFRKEGQNVTLSCEQNLNHDAMYWYRQDPGQGLRLIYYSQIVNDFQKGDIAEGYSVSREKKESFPLTVTSAQKNPTAFYLCASSTRYLGGRRDIQYFGAGTRLSVL.